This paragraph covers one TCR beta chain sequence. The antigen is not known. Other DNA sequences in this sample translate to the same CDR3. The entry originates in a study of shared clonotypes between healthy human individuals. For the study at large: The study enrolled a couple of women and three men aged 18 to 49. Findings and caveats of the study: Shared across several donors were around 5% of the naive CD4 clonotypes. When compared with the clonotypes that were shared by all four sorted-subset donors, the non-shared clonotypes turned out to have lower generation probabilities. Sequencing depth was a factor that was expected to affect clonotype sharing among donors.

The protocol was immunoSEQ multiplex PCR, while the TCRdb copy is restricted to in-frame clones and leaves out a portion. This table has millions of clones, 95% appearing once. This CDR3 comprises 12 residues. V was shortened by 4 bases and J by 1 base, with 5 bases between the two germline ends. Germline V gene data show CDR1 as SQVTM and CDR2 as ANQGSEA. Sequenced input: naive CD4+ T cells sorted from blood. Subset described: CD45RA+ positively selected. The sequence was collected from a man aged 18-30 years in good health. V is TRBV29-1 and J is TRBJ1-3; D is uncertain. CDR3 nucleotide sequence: TGCAGCGTTGGGGGATCTGGAAACACCATATATTTT. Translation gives CSVGGSGNTIYF.